This is a list of T cell receptor beta chains from one sample in a study of a mutant IDH1 vaccine in newly diagnosed glioma. Here immunoSEQ multiplex PCR was the method, and the copy in TCRdb shows in-frame clones only, minus some. The sample lists about 66,000 clones, roughly 71% seen once, with roughly 5% in the top ten. Antigen specificity for these receptors is unknown. The specimen was PBMCs, collected from a glioma patient whose treatment included an IDH1 peptide vaccine. These receptors were obtained from a man aged 50 to 59 with glioma. Both conserved end residues are part of each CDR3. The D gene is left open where the match is weak. The size field is filled for only some rows; it gives once, few, many or a size class.

>TRBV30|TRBD1|TRBJ1-5|-
CAWSGTAQPQHF
TGTGCCTGGAGCGGGACAGCTCAGCCCCAGCATTTT
>TRBV7-9|-|TRBJ2-7|-
CASSLALGPNEQYF
TGTGCCAGCAGCTTAGCGCTTGGCCCCAACGAGCAGTACTTC
>TRBV14|TRBD1|TRBJ1-1|once
CASSQDRGPLNTEAFF
TGTGCCAGCAGCCAAGATAGGGGGCCCTTGAACACTGAAGCTTTCTTT
>TRBV27|-|TRBJ1-2|-
CASSLSVGHGYTF
TGTGCCAGCAGTTTATCGGTAGGACATGGCTACACCTTC
>TRBV7-9|-|TRBJ2-7|-
CASSSGASYEQYF
TGTGCCAGCAGCTCCGGGGCTTCCTACGAGCAGTACTTC
>TRBV2|TRBD2|TRBJ2-7|-
CASSELAGGIYEQYF
TGTGCCAGCAGTGAACTAGCGGGGGGAATCTACGAGCAGTACTTC
>TRBV5-6|-|TRBJ2-1|-
CASSSNGGRNEQFF
TGTGCCAGCAGCTCTAACGGGGGAAGGAATGAGCAGTTCTTC
>TRBV6-5|-|TRBJ2-2|-
CASSLSTGELFF
TGTGCCAGCAGTCTAAGCACCGGGGAGCTGTTTTTT
>TRBV11-3|TRBD2|TRBJ2-3|-
CASSSGTSGGFADTQYF
TGTGCCAGCAGCTCCGGGACTAGCGGGGGGTTCGCAGATACGCAGTATTTT
>TRBV6-5|-|TRBJ1-3|-
CASRGFGDSGNTIYF
TGTGCCAGTAGAGGGTTCGGAGACTCTGGAAACACCATATATTTT
>TRBV7-3|-|TRBJ2-2|-
CASSPTNGELFF
TGTGCCAGCAGCCCGACCAACGGGGAGCTGTTTTTT
>TRBV5-6|TRBD1|TRBJ2-5|-
CASFRQGWDQETQYF
TGTGCCAGCTTCCGACAGGGGTGGGACCAAGAGACCCAGTACTTC
>TRBV5-5|-|TRBJ2-7|once
CASSLLLGGGPSYEQYF
TGTGCCAGCAGCCTACTATTGGGGGGGGGCCCTTCCTACGAGCAGTACTTC
>TRBV7-8|-|TRBJ2-7|-
CASSLVGSYYEQYF
TGTGCCAGCAGCTTAGTGGGCAGCTACTACGAGCAGTACTTC
>TRBV10-2|TRBD1|TRBJ1-1|-
CASSEQGGYTEAFF
TGCGCCAGCAGTGAACAGGGGGGATACACTGAAGCTTTCTTT
>TRBV18|-|TRBJ2-5|-
CASSPRSPQTQETQYF
TGTGCCAGCTCACCAAGATCTCCCCAGACCCAAGAGACCCAGTACTTC
>TRBV19|-|TRBJ2-2|-
CASSITGNPGELFF
TGTGCCAGTAGTATCACAGGGAACCCCGGGGAGCTGTTTTTT
>TRBV5-1|-|TRBJ2-5|-
CASSFESGLARETQYF
TGCGCCAGCAGCTTCGAATCAGGGCTAGCCAGGGAGACCCAGTACTTC
>TRBV5-4|TRBD2|TRBJ2-5|-
CASSPEGRGEETQYF
TGTGCCAGCAGCCCTGAGGGGCGGGGGGAAGAGACCCAGTACTTC
>TRBV5-1|TRBD2|TRBJ2-2|-
CASSWEGLANTGELFF
TGCGCCAGCAGCTGGGAGGGACTAGCCAACACCGGGGAGCTGTTTTTT
>TRBV2|-|TRBJ1-2|-
CASSDYLDSYGYTF
TGTGCCAGCAGTGATTATCTGGACTCCTATGGCTACACCTTC
>TRBV10-1|-|TRBJ1-2|-
CGSRKTYGYTF
TGCGGATCGCGAAAGACCTATGGCTACACCTTC
>TRBV5-1|TRBD1|TRBJ2-2|-
CASSFTGTGEGSTGELFF
TGCGCCAGCAGCTTCACCGGGACAGGGGAAGGAAGCACCGGGGAGCTGTTTTTT
>TRBV7-2|-|TRBJ2-7|-
CASSLDRFSYEQYF
TGTGCCAGCAGCTTAGACAGGTTCTCCTACGAGCAGTACTTC
>TRBV20-1|-|TRBJ2-4|few
CSAGENIQYF
TGCAGTGCAGGGGAGAACATTCAGTACTTC
>TRBV6-5|-|TRBJ1-1|-
CASSGPGGSEAFF
TGTGCCAGCAGCGGGCCGGGGGGCTCTGAAGCTTTCTTT
>TRBV7-8|-|TRBJ1-6|once
CASSLGGRESPLHF
TGTGCCAGCAGCTTAGGCGGCAGGGAGTCACCCCTCCACTTT
>TRBV5-1|-|TRBJ2-7|-
CASSSASSYEQYF
TGCGCCAGCAGCTCTGCGAGCTCCTACGAGCAGTACTTC
>TRBV2|-|TRBJ2-2|-
CASSANRVPNTGELFF
TGTGCCAGCAGTGCGAACCGGGTACCCAACACCGGGGAGCTGTTTTTT
>TRBV6-1|-|TRBJ2-6|-
CASSETAGANVLTF
TGTGCCAGCAGTGAGACGGCTGGGGCCAACGTCCTGACTTTC
>TRBV30|TRBD1|TRBJ2-5|-
CAYRGVLETQYF
TGTGCCTACAGGGGGGTACTAGAGACCCAGTACTTC
>TRBV27|TRBD1|TRBJ2-7|-
CASSPGPGTGTYEQYF
TGTGCCAGCAGCCCGGGGCCCGGGACAGGCACCTACGAGCAGTACTTC
>TRBV2|-|TRBJ2-7|-
CASMAPSYEQYF
TGTGCCAGCATGGCACCATCCTACGAGCAGTACTTC
>TRBV4-3|-|TRBJ2-2|-
CASSQDRVETGELFF
TGCGCCAGCAGCCAAGATCGAGTTGAAACCGGGGAGCTGTTTTTT
>TRBV7-3|-|TRBJ2-2|-
CASSPTGFTDTGELFF
TGTGCCAGCAGCCCTACAGGATTTACGGACACCGGGGAGCTGTTTTTT
>TRBV10-3|-|TRBJ1-4|once
CAISESRGGEKLFF
TGTGCCATCAGTGAGTCCAGGGGCGGGGAAAAACTGTTTTTT
>TRBV11-2|-|TRBJ1-5|-
CASSASGGNQPQHF
TGTGCCAGCAGCGCATCAGGGGGCAATCAGCCCCAGCATTTT
>TRBV7-2|TRBD1|TRBJ2-1|-
CASSMDRGGYNEQFF
TGTGCCAGCAGTATGGACAGGGGAGGCTACAATGAGCAGTTCTTC